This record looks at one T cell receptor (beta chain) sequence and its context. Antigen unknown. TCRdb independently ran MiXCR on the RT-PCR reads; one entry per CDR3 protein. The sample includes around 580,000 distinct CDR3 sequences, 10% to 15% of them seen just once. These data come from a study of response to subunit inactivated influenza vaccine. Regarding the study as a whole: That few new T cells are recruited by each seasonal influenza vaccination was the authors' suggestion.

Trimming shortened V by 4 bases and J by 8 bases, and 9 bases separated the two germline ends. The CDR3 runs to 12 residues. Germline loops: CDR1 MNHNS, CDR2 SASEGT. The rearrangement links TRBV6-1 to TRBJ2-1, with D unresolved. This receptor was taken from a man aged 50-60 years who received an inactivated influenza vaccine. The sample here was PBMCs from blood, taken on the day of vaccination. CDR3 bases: TGTGCCAGCAGTGCACCTTTCTATGAGCAGTTCTTC. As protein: CASSAPFYEQFF.